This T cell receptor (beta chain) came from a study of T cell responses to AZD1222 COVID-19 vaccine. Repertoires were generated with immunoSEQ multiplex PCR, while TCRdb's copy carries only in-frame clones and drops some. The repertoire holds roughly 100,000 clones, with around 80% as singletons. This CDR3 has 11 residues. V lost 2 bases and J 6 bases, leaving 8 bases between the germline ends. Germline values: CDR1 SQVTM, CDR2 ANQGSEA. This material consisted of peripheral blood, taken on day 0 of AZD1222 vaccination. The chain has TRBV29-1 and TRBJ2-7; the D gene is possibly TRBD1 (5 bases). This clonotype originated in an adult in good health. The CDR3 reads CSVERGSEQYF. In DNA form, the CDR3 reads TGCAGCGTTGAAAGGGGTTCCGAGCAGTACTTC.